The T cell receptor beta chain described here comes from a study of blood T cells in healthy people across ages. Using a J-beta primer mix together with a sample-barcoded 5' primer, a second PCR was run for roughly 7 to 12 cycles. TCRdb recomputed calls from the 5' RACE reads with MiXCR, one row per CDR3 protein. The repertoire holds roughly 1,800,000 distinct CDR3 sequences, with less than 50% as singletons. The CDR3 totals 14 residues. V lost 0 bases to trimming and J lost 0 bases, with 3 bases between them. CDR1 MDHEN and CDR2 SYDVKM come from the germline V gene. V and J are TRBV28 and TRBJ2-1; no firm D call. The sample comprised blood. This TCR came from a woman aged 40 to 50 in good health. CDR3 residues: CASSLWDSYNEQFF. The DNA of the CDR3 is TGTGCCAGCAGTTTATGGGACTCCTACAATGAGCAGTTCTTC.